The 30 T cell receptor beta chains given below trace back to one sample, sequenced in a study of cytomegalovirus exposure and HLA in healthy donors. The PCR made use of 60 Vbeta and 13 Jbeta primers. Sequencing used immunoSEQ multiplex PCR; TCRdb keeps in-frame clones, though not all of them. Here the sample spans tens of thousands of clones, approximately 80% being singletons. Sample: PBMCs. These receptors were taken from a young man in good health and CMV-seropositive.

The chain has TRBV5-4 and TRBJ2-3, with 15 bases lining up with TRBD2. With V trimmed by 5 bases and J by 5 bases, 9 bases remained unmatched. The CDR3 has 17 amino acids. CDR1 SGHNT and CDR2 YYREEE come from the germline V gene (reference sequence). This chain's CDR3 is CASRSGTSGGRVDTQYF. The CDR3 nucleotides read TGTGCCAGCAGATCCGGGACTAGCGGGGGGAGGGTAGATACGCAGTATTTT. Full variable domain (rest looked up from reference TRBV5-4 and TRBJ2-3): ETGVTQSPTHLIKTRGQQVTLRCSSQSGHNTVSWYQQALGQGPQFIFQYYREEENGRGNFPPRFSGLQFPNYSSELNVNALELDDSALYLCASRSGTSGGRVDTQYFGPGTRLTVL.

The V call is TRBV19, the J call TRBJ2-3; TRBD1 matches at 7 bases. The germline gives CDR1 LNHDA, CDR2 SQIVND (reference sequence). There are 14 residues in the CDR3. This CDR3 is CATPSRGLWDTQYF. CDR3 nucleotide sequence: TGTGCTACTCCTAGCAGGGGGTTATGGGATACGCAGTATTTT.

V and J are TRBV14 and TRBJ2-5; no clear D gene. In germline, CDR1 is SGHDN, CDR2 FVKESK. Trimming cost V 0 bases and J 7 bases, with 6 bases left between them. CDR3 length: 12 amino acids. CDR3 coding DNA: TGTGCCAGCAGCCAAGATCGAGGGACCCAGTACTTC. As protein: CASSQDRGTQYF. Full variable domain (outside the CDR3, taken from reference TRBV14 and TRBJ2-5): EAGVTQFPSHSVIEKGQTVTLRCDPISGHDNLYWYRRVMGKEIKFLLHFVKESKQDESGMPNNRFLAERTGGTYSTLKVQPAELEDSGVYFCASSQDRGTQYFGPGTRLLVL.

V usage is TRBV5-1 and J usage is TRBJ2-3; D is possibly TRBD2 (5 bases). Per the germline V gene, CDR1 is SGHRS and CDR2 is YFSETQ. The CDR3 has 14 amino acids. V dropped 8 bases and J dropped 2 bases, with 15 bases sitting between them. CDR3 bases: TGCGCCAGTACGCCCCAGCGGTCCACAGATACGCAGTATTTT. Amino acid sequence: CASTPQRSTDTQYF.

The V call is TRBV7-2, the J call TRBJ2-4; tentative D call: TRBD1 (6 bases). The CDR3 is made up of 17 amino acids. Trimming left V 5 bases short and J 7 bases short, with 24 bases between. Germline CDR1 and CDR2: SGHTA and FQGNSA. The CDR3, as DNA: TGTGCCAGCAGCCCTCTAGGTCAGGGGTCTAAGGGGAACATTCAGTACTTC. Amino acid sequence: CASSPLGQGSKGNIQYF.

The chain joins TRBV6-1 to TRBJ2-7; no definite D call. CDR3 size: 14 residues. CDR1 is MNHNS and CDR2 is SASEGT in the germline V gene. Trimming removed 2 bases at V and 10 bases at J, with 18 bases between. CDR3 region: CASSESISVRRQYV. In DNA, the CDR3 is TGTGCCAGCAGTGAAAGTATTTCAGTCCGTCGTCAGTACGTC.

The chain uses TRBV19 and TRBJ1-4; D is ambiguous. Germline V gene sequence: CDR1 LNHDA, CDR2 SQIVND (reference sequence). Trimming took off 3 bases at V and 4 bases at J, with 15 bases between the two ends. There are 16 residues in the CDR3. The CDR3 DNA reads as TGTGCCAGTAGTATCGAGTTTGTGTTGATTAATGAAAAACTGTTTTTT. Translated: CASSIEFVLINEKLFF.

In its sample, this clone was seen a few times. V usage is TRBV12-5 and J usage is TRBJ2-3, with D unclear. Germline V lookup: CDR1 LGHNT, CDR2 FRNRAP. V lost 0 bases to trimming and J lost 5 bases, with 3 bases between them. CDR3 length equals 12 residues. The CDR3 protein is CASGLVRDTQYF. CDR3 sequence (DNA): TGTGCTAGTGGTTTGGTCCGAGATACGCAGTATTTT.

V gene TRBV2 combines with J gene TRBJ2-5, with D uncertain. The CDR3 contains 13 residues. Germline CDR1 and CDR2: SNHLY and FYNNEI. V was pared by 6 bases and J by 4 bases, with 12 bases between. The CDR3 region has the DNA TGTGCCAGCAGCCCGAGACAAGGAGAGACCCAGTACTTC. This gives the protein CASSPRQGETQYF.

This clone turned up a few times. The chain is built from TRBV5-6 and TRBJ2-5; no firm D call. From germline, CDR1 is SGHDT and CDR2 YYEEEE. The length of the CDR3 is 12 residues. V lost 0 bases, J lost 11 bases, and 11 bases lay in between. DNA of the CDR3: TGTGCCAGCAGCTTGGGTACGGTGATTCAGTACTTC. Translated: CASSLGTVIQYF.

The CDR3 nucleotides read TGCGCCAGCAGTCAATATCCCAGAGGGGAGACCCAGTACTTC. Its protein is CASSQYPRGETQYF. V and J are TRBV23-1 and TRBJ2-5, with D possibly TRBD2 on 5 matching bases. TRBV23-1 is placed among ORFs of uncertain function. V lost 1 base and J lost 5, with 11 bases in between. This CDR3 has 14 amino acids.

This clone turned up a few times. Other DNA sequences in this sample translate to the same CDR3. This chain uses TRBV9 with TRBJ1-1; D may be TRBD1 (5 bases). Germline V gene sequence: CDR1 SGDLS, CDR2 YYNGEE. The CDR3 contains 14 residues. V was shortened by 0 bases and J by 2 bases, with 8 bases between the two germline ends. CDR3 amino acids: CASSVAGGNTEAFF. CDR3 nucleotide sequence: TGTGCCAGCAGCGTAGCCGGGGGAAACACTGAAGCTTTCTTT. The whole variable domain, filled in from reference TRBV9 and TRBJ1-1, reads DSGVTQTPKHLITATGQRVTLRCSPRSGDLSVYWYQQSLDQGLQFLIQYYNGEERAKGNILERFSAQQFPDLHSELNLSSLELGDSALYFCASSVAGGNTEAFFGQGTRLTVV.

The V gene is TRBV2, the J gene TRBJ1-1, with 8 bases lining up with TRBD1. Germline V gene data show CDR1 as SNHLY and CDR2 as FYNNEI. Germline trimming cut 10 bases from V and 1 base from J; bases unmatched to any gene: 11. The CDR3 loop spans 15 amino acids. CDR3 DNA: TGTGCCAAAGAAACAGGGGGATTCCGGAACACTGAAGCTTTCTTT. This translates into CAKETGGFRNTEAFF.

The CDR3 DNA sequence: TGTGCCAGCAGCTTAGTGAGCGGGGGGCTAGCTGTAGATACGCAGTATTTT. It yields the protein CASSLVSGGLAVDTQYF. The rearrangement uses TRBV7-8 and TRBJ2-3; 9 bases agree with TRBD2. Germline CDR1 is SGHVS and CDR2 is FQNEAQ. The V segment lost 1 base and the J segment 5 bases; nucleotides outside the gene matches: 10. This CDR3 spans 17 amino acids. Variable domain in full (rest from reference TRBV7-8 and TRBJ2-3): GAGVSQSPRYKVAKRGQDVALRCDPISGHVSLFWYQQALGQGPEFLTYFQNEAQLDKSGLPSDRFFAERPEGSVSTLKIQRTQQEDSAVYLCASSLVSGGLAVDTQYFGPGTRLTVL.

This clone was detected only once. The chain employs TRBV6-5 and TRBJ1-1; a weak D match, TRBD1 (6 bases). Per germline, CDR1 MNHEY and CDR2 SVGAGI. CDR3 size: 16 residues. V lost 0 bases to trimming and J lost 0 bases, with 11 bases between them. CDR3 loop: CASSYSGHLMNTEAFF. The CDR3 DNA is TGTGCCAGCAGTTACTCGGGACACCTCATGAACACTGAAGCTTTCTTT.

This chain uses TRBV7-8 with TRBJ2-4; 8 positions match TRBD1. V dropped 4 bases and J dropped 6; count of bases not matched to a gene: 5. The CDR3 length is 14 residues. Germline V lookup: CDR1 SGHVS, CDR2 FQNEAQ. For the CDR3, the DNA is TGTGCCAGCAGCTCGCGGACAGGGACAAACATTCAGTACTTC. It encodes CASSSRTGTNIQYF.

This sequence joins TRBV10-2 and TRBJ2-7; TRBD1 agrees at 11 bases. CDR1 is WSHSY and CDR2 is SAAADI in the germline V gene. The CDR3 length is 15 residues. The V segment lost 2 bases and the J segment 5 bases; nucleotides outside the gene matches: 5. CDR3 loop: CASSETDRGLHEQYV. The CDR3 coding sequence is TGCGCCAGCAGTGAGACGGACAGGGGGCTCCACGAGCAGTACGTC.

The V gene is TRBV7-3, the J gene TRBJ1-1; no reliable D call. CDR3 length equals 13 residues. Trimming stripped 2 bases from V and 0 bases from J, with 4 bases between. Germline V gene sequence: CDR1 SGHTA, CDR2 FQGTGA. CDR3 in DNA: TGTGCCAGCAGCTTATCGGTGAACACTGAAGCTTTCTTT. Translated, it gives CASSLSVNTEAFF. Full variable domain (remainder filled in from reference TRBV7-3 and TRBJ1-1): GAGVSQTPSNKVTEKGKYVELRCDPISGHTALYWYRQSLGQGPEFLIYFQGTGAADDSGLPNDRFFAVRPEGSVSTLKIQRTERGDSAVYLCASSLSVNTEAFFGQGTRLTVV.

The V gene is TRBV12-5, the J gene TRBJ2-1; perhaps TRBD2 as D (6 bases). The V end was cut by 3 bases, the J end by 6 bases, with 15 bases between. CDR1 is LGHNT, CDR2 FRNRAP, per germline. The CDR3 contains 15 residues. CDR3 in DNA: TGTGCTAGTGGTTTCCCCGGCGGGGCTTTCAATGAGCAGTTCTTC. Translation gives CASGFPGGAFNEQFF. Full variable domain (rest looked up from reference TRBV12-5 and TRBJ2-1): DARVTQTPRHKVTEMGQEVTMRCQPILGHNTVFWYRQTMMQGLELLAYFRNRAPLDDSGMPKDRFSAEMPDATLATLKIQPSEPRDSAVYFCASGFPGGAFNEQFFGPGTRLTVL.

The chain is built from TRBV10-3 and TRBJ1-5, with D uncertain. CDR1 and CDR2 from the germline V gene are ENHRY and SYGVKD. Deletions cut 5 bases from V and 0 bases from J, with 5 bases between. This CDR3 region has 13 residues. The CDR3 loop reads CAISSYSNQPQHF. CDR3 bases: TGTGCCATCAGTTCTTATAGCAATCAGCCCCAGCATTTT.

The chain links TRBV5-4 to TRBJ2-3; D possibly corresponds to TRBD2 (5 bases). The V gene's germline CDR1 is SGHNT and CDR2 YYREEE (reference sequence). The CDR3 sequence is 15 residues long. Trimming took 0 bases from V and 3 from J, leaving 11 bases between them. The CDR3 here is CASSLAGLATDTQYF. The CDR3 DNA sequence: TGTGCCAGCAGCTTGGCTGGACTGGCTACAGATACGCAGTATTTT.

The chain couples TRBV7-2 to TRBJ1-2; D is undetermined. The length of the CDR3 is 13 residues. V was clipped by 5 bases and J by 2 bases, with 9 bases between them. CDR1 and CDR2 from the germline V gene are SGHTA and FQGNSA. The chain's CDR3 is CASSPRQNYGYTF. In DNA, the CDR3 is TGTGCCAGCAGCCCGCGGCAGAACTATGGCTACACCTTC.

This rearrangement joins TRBV7-9 to TRBJ1-5; 12 bases line up with TRBD1. Germline V CDR1 and CDR2: SEHNR, FQNEAQ (reference sequence). The ends lost 4 bases at V and 10 bases at J; junction bases unmatched: 20. The CDR3 totals 19 residues. DNA for the CDR3: TGTGCCAGCAGCTCTATTACATGGGACAGGGGGCCCGGTGTCCGCCCCCAGCATTTT. It translates to CASSSITWDRGPGVRPQHF. Full variable domain (outside the CDR3, taken from reference TRBV7-9 and TRBJ1-5): DTGVSQNPRHKITKRGQNVTFRCDPISEHNRLYWYRQTLGQGPEFLTYFQNEAQLEKSRLLSDRFSAERPKGSFSTLEIQRTEQGDSAMYLCASSSITWDRGPGVRPQHFGDGTRLSIL.

The V and J genes are TRBV19 and TRBJ1-4, with D unresolved. Between the trimmed V and J ends, which lost 1 base and 7 bases, there was a span of 10 bases. Germline loops: CDR1 LNHDA, CDR2 SQIVND (reference sequence). This CDR3 contains 14 residues. CDR3 nucleotides: TGTGCCAGTAGTATAGCGGGGTTCGGTGAAAAACTGTTTTTT. It yields the protein CASSIAGFGEKLFF.

The genes are TRBV4-3 and TRBJ2-2; TRBD2 aligns across 11 bases. V lost 0 bases to trimming and J lost 7 bases; unmatched junction nucleotides: 10. The germline CDR1 and CDR2 sequences are LGHNA and YSLEER. This CDR3 is 18 amino acids long. The DNA for the CDR3 is TGCGCCAGCAGCCAAGATCACATAGCGGGAGGGCCGAACGGGGAGCTGTTTTTT. Translation: CASSQDHIAGGPNGELFF.

The chain is built from TRBV4-2 and TRBJ2-3, with TRBD2 identical over 9 bases. V trimming: 0 bases; J trimming: 5 bases; junction bases outside the gene matches: 6. The germline CDR1 and CDR2 sequences are LGHNA and YNFKEQ. The CDR3 loop spans 16 amino acids. CDR3 sequence (DNA): TGTGCCAGCAGCCAAGACGCAGCGGGAGGTATAGATACGCAGTATTTT. This sequence encodes CASSQDAAGGIDTQYF.

The V call is TRBV4-2, the J call TRBJ2-1; 9 bases are shared with TRBD1. The CDR3 has 18 amino acids. After removal of 0 bases from V and 0 bases from J, the junction contained 6 bases not matched to a gene. CDR1 and CDR2 (germline): LGHNA, YNFKEQ. CDR3 protein: CASSQDRTGASSYNEQFF. The DNA of the CDR3 is TGTGCCAGCAGCCAAGATCGGACAGGGGCCAGCTCCTACAATGAGCAGTTCTTC.

V is TRBV18 and J is TRBJ2-7; no firm D call. Trimming removed 6 bases at V and 6 bases at J, with 12 bases between. The CDR3 sequence is 12 residues long. CDR1 KGHSH and CDR2 LQKENI come from the germline V gene. DNA of the CDR3: TGTGCCAGCTCTCTCCCAACGGGCGAGCAGTACTTC. Translated: CASSLPTGEQYF.

This chain connects TRBV11-2 to TRBJ1-6; D not resolved. This CDR3 region has 14 residues. Germline V lookup: CDR1 SGHAT, CDR2 FQNNGV. V was pared by 0 bases and J by 4 bases, with 4 bases between. CDR3 in amino acids: CASSLDIYNSPLHF. The CDR3 nucleotides read TGTGCCAGCAGCTTAGACATTTATAATTCACCCCTCCACTTT.

The V gene is TRBV4-1, the J gene TRBJ1-5; 11 nucleotides match TRBD1. V gave up 4 bases and J gave up 2 bases; unmatched junction bases: 10. The CDR3 has 18 amino acids. CDR1 and CDR2 from the germline V gene are MGHRA and YSYEKL. The CDR3 nucleotides are TGCGCCAGCAGCCCCGGAACTGGGACAGGGGGAGGCAATCAGCCCCAGCATTTT. Its translation: CASSPGTGTGGGNQPQHF.